These 26 T cell receptor beta chains came from one sample sequenced in a study of T cell changes during pregnancy in multiple sclerosis. Assay: immunoSEQ multiplex PCR; the TCRdb copy retains only in-frame clones and omits some. Among tens of thousands of clones listed, about 88% were seen once. The sample in question was CD8+ T cells from peripheral blood mononuclear cells, obtained in the third trimester of pregnancy. All receptors derive from a female donor with multiple sclerosis, enrolled in a pregnancy study.

This rearrangement joins TRBV25-1 to TRBJ1-3; a possible D gene is TRBD1 (5 bases). The ends were cut back, 2 bases at V and 0 bases at J, with 11 bases in the middle. Germline CDR1 reads MGHDK; CDR2 reads SYGVNS. This CDR3 contains 16 residues. The CDR3 DNA sequence: TGTGCCAGCAGTGAAGAGGACACCCGCTCTGGAAACACCATATATTTT. Translating gives CASSEEDTRSGNTIYF.

The chain uses TRBV15 and TRBJ2-1; D may be TRBD2 (5 bases). CDR1 is LNHNV, CDR2 YYDKDF, per germline (reference sequence). The V gene lost 4 bases and the J gene lost 10 bases, with 14 bases spanning the gap. The CDR3 sequence is 13 residues long. The CDR3 spells CATSTQLGREQFF. The CDR3 region has the DNA TGTGCCACCAGCACCCAATTAGGGAGAGAGCAGTTCTTC.

The chain combines TRBV19 with TRBJ2-1, with D perhaps TRBD2 (6 bases). Germline-derived CDR1 and CDR2 are LNHDA and SQIVND (reference sequence). CDR3 length equals 16 residues. The germline V and J ends were trimmed by 5 bases and 3 bases, with 17 bases remaining between them. The CDR3 coding sequence is TGTGCCAGTAGTCTGGGGGGAGTTGGGCACTACAATGAGCAGTTCTTC. Amino acids: CASSLGGVGHYNEQFF. The full variable domain, its missing parts supplied by reference TRBV19 and TRBJ2-1, is DGGITQSPKYLFRKEGQNVTLSCEQNLNHDAMYWYRQDPGQGLRLIYYSQIVNDFQKGDIAEGYSVSREKKESFPLTVTSAQKNPTAFYLCASSLGGVGHYNEQFFGPGTRLTVL.

The genes are TRBV5-1 and TRBJ2-1; 11 bases are a match to TRBD2. CDR3 length equals 18 residues. The germline V gene has CDR1 SGHRS and CDR2 YFSETQ. Germline trimming cut 2 bases from V and 13 bases from J; bases unmatched to any gene: 20. The CDR3 reads CASSFDQTTQILAGVQFF. The CDR3 DNA reads TGCGCCAGCAGCTTTGATCAAACGACCCAGATACTAGCGGGAGTCCAGTTCTTC.

This clone has more than one count but fewer than ten. The rearrangement joins TRBV28 to TRBJ2-1; 11 bases are a match to TRBD2. Trimming removed 5 bases from V and 13 bases from J; junction bases left unmatched: 7. Germline V CDR1 and CDR2: MDHEN, SYDVKM. There are 13 residues in the CDR3. CDR3 DNA: TGTGCCAGCAGTCTCGGGACTAGCGGAGAACAGTTCTTC. Its protein product is CASSLGTSGEQFF.

CDR3 region: CSAIGQASSGANVLTF. The CDR3 DNA is TGCAGCGCGATCGGACAGGCCAGCTCTGGGGCCAACGTCCTGACTTTC. The gene calls are TRBV29-1 and TRBJ2-6; the match to TRBD1 covers 7 bases. The CDR3 is 16 residues long. CDR1 SQVTM and CDR2 ANQGSEA come from the germline V gene. Trimming removed 7 bases from V and 0 bases from J; junction bases left unmatched: 9. Using reference TRBV29-1 and TRBJ2-6 for the parts outside the CDR3, the full variable domain is SAVISQKPSRDICQRGTSLTIQCQVDSQVTMMFWYRQQPGQSLTLIATANQGSEATYESGFVIDKFPISRPNLTFSTLTVSNMSPEDSSIYLCSAIGQASSGANVLTFGAGSRLTVL.

The rearrangement uses TRBV7-6 and TRBJ1-4, with 11 positions matching TRBD1. V lost 4 bases to trimming and J lost 8 bases; unmatched junction nucleotides: 3. There are 14 residues in the CDR3. The germline CDR1 and CDR2 sequences are SGHVS and FNYEAQ. The CDR3: CASSSDRGREKLFF. CDR3 DNA sequence: TGTGCCAGCAGCTCGGACAGGGGGCGGGAAAAACTGTTTTTT.

The J gene is TRBJ2-3, the V gene TRBV4-3; tentative D call: TRBD1 (5 bases). Germline V gene sequence: CDR1 LGHNA, CDR2 YSLEER. Trimming left V 0 bases short and J 2 bases short, with 15 bases between. This CDR3 is 17 amino acids long. The DNA for the CDR3 is TGCGCCAGCAGCCAAGATCAGGGCAGAGAAATCACAGATACGCAGTATTTT. It codes for CASSQDQGREITDTQYF.

V is TRBV30 and J is TRBJ1-1, with TRBD1 as a possible D gene (6 bases). This CDR3 is built from 21 residues. The V gene's germline CDR1 is GTSNPN and CDR2 SVGIG (reference sequence). V was pared by 2 bases and J by 0 bases, with 31 bases between. The CDR3 DNA is TGTGCCTGGAGTTTTCGCCAGGGGCAGATAACTCGTCCTCCTATGAACACTGAAGCTTTCTTT. Translated, it gives CAWSFRQGQITRPPMNTEAFF.

V and J are TRBV6-6 and TRBJ2-1; TRBD2 matches at 12 bases. The CDR3 has 15 residues. V dropped 4 bases and J dropped 9; count of bases not matched to a gene: 7. Germline CDR1 and CDR2: MNHNY and SVGAGI (reference sequence). In DNA, the CDR3 is TGTGCCAGCAGTTCCGGACTAGCGGGGAGGGGTGAGCAGTTCTTC. As protein: CASSSGLAGRGEQFF.

This clone has more than one count but fewer than ten. J is TRBJ2-4 and V is TRBV4-2; D possibly corresponds to TRBD1 (7 bases). This CDR3 comprises 13 residues. Germline values: CDR1 LGHNA, CDR2 YNFKEQ. With 6 bases removed from V and 10 bases from J, the gap between germline ends came to 16 bases. CDR3 in DNA: TGTGCCAGCAGGCGCTACAGGGGAGGTATTCAGTACTTC. Residues: CASRRYRGGIQYF.

This chain joins TRBV2 and TRBJ2-7; 10 nucleotides line up with TRBD1. Germline-derived CDR1 and CDR2 are SNHLY and FYNNEI. V dropped 10 bases and J dropped 2; count of bases not matched to a gene: 5. This CDR3 contains 13 residues. This CDR3 is CATRQGAPYEQYF. The CDR3 region has the DNA TGTGCCACGCGACAGGGGGCACCCTACGAGCAGTACTTC.

The CDR3 reads CASTGREGNTGELFF. In DNA, the CDR3 is TGCGCCAGCACAGGGCGGGAGGGCAACACCGGGGAGCTGTTTTTT. The V call is TRBV5-1, the J call TRBJ2-2; 9 positions agree with TRBD2. In germline, CDR1 is SGHRS, CDR2 YFSETQ. With 6 bases clipped from V and 2 bases from J, the junction kept 5 bases outside the gene matches. There are 15 residues in the CDR3. Full variable domain (remainder filled in from reference TRBV5-1 and TRBJ2-2): KAGVTQTPRYLIKTRGQQVTLSCSPISGHRSVSWYQQTPGQGLQFLFEYFSETQRNKGNFPGRFSGRQFSNSRSEMNVSTLELGDSALYLCASTGREGNTGELFFGEGSRLTVL.

The chain carries TRBV14 and TRBJ2-2; D not certain. CDR3 length: 17 residues. V lost 0 bases, J lost 3 bases, and 14 bases lay in between. Looked up from germline, CDR1 is SGHDN and CDR2 is FVKESK. The CDR3 DNA follows: TGTGCCAGCAGCCAAGATCCGCTAGTTTGGGACACCGGGGAGCTGTTTTTT. It encodes CASSQDPLVWDTGELFF.

The chain uses TRBV2 and TRBJ1-5, with 8 bases matching TRBD1. The CDR3 length is 14 residues. Trimming removed 8 bases from V and 3 bases from J; junction bases left unmatched: 6. Looked up from germline, CDR1 is SNHLY and CDR2 is FYNNEI. CDR3 DNA: TGTGCCAGCGACGACAGGGGCATCAATCAGCCCCAGCATTTT. This codes for CASDDRGINQPQHF.

The chain uses TRBV4-1 and TRBJ2-2; the match to TRBD2 covers 8 bases. Germline CDR1 MGHRA, CDR2 YSYEKL. The V and J ends lost 4 bases and 0 bases, in that order; junction bases with no gene match: 4. CDR3 size: 16 residues. The CDR3 loop reads CASSLPGLANTGELFF. CDR3 sequence (DNA): TGCGCCAGCAGCCTCCCGGGACTAGCGAACACCGGGGAGCTGTTTTTT.

This chain connects TRBV19 to TRBJ2-2; 11 bases fit TRBD2. Germline loops: CDR1 LNHDA, CDR2 SQIVND (reference sequence). The CDR3 totals 15 residues. The ends lost 4 bases at V and 5 bases at J; junction bases unmatched: 3. The chain's CDR3 is CASSTTSGATGELFF. The CDR3 bases are TGTGCCAGTAGTACGACTAGCGGGGCGACCGGGGAGCTGTTTTTT.

The chain recombines TRBV2 with TRBJ2-5, with 9 positions matching TRBD1. Germline loops: CDR1 SNHLY, CDR2 FYNNEI. V trimming: 6 bases; J trimming: 3 bases; junction bases outside the gene matches: 5. The CDR3 is made up of 14 amino acids. The CDR3 DNA follows: TGTGCCAGCAGATTGGGACAGGGAGAAGAGACCCAGTACTTC. Protein sequence: CASRLGQGEETQYF.

CDR3 region: CASSLDGGSYNEQFF. The CDR3 DNA reads as TGTGCCAGCAGCCTCGACGGAGGATCCTACAATGAGCAGTTCTTC. The rearrangement joins TRBV7-6 to TRBJ2-1, with D perhaps matching TRBD2 (5 bases). V was pared by 5 bases and J by 1 base, with 12 bases between. The CDR3 covers 15 residues. In germline, CDR1 is SGHVS, CDR2 FNYEAQ.

In nucleotides, the CDR3 is TGTGCCAGCAGTTCAGGGGACTATGGCTACACCTTC. This sequence encodes CASSSGDYGYTF. The V and J genes are TRBV27 and TRBJ1-2; TRBD1 is a possible D gene (6 bases). Trimming cost V 4 bases and J 3 bases, with 6 bases left between them. CDR3 size: 12 residues. Germline assignment: CDR1 MNHEY and CDR2 SMNVEV (reference sequence).

The chain is built from TRBV11-3 and TRBJ2-2; D might be TRBD1 (6 bases). In germline, CDR1 is SGHNT, CDR2 YENEEA. The V and J ends lost 5 bases and 5 bases respectively, with 12 bases between them. The CDR3 is 14 amino acids. The DNA of the CDR3 is TGTGCCAGCAGCAAACTTGGACAGACCGGGGAGCTGTTTTTT. Translated: CASSKLGQTGELFF.

About this clone itself: The junction shows a germline mismatch at one end, possibly a read error. V usage is TRBV19 and J usage is TRBJ1-1; D remains ambiguous. This CDR3 is built from 13 residues. Looked up from germline, CDR1 is LNHDA and CDR2 is SQIVND (reference sequence). The CDR3 sequence: CASRLPMNIEAFF. CDR3 nucleotides: TGTGCCAGTCGCCTGCCGATGAACATTGAAGCTTTCTTT.

This clone was picked up many times. V usage is TRBV6-5 and J usage is TRBJ2-3, with 13 bases matching TRBD2. With 6 bases clipped from V and 4 bases from J, the junction kept 4 bases outside the gene matches. This CDR3 spans 15 amino acids. Germline CDR1 reads MNHEY; CDR2 reads SVGAGI. This CDR3 is CASSRTSGGPDTQYF. The CDR3 nucleotides read TGTGCCAGCAGCCGGACTAGCGGGGGCCCAGATACGCAGTATTTT.

V usage is TRBV5-4 and J usage is TRBJ2-3; D gene unclear. Germline lookup yields CDR1 SGHNT and CDR2 YYREEE (reference sequence). The CDR3 consists of 17 residues. V was shortened by 0 bases and J by 2 bases, with 16 bases between the two germline ends. CDR3 DNA: TGTGCCAGCAGCTTGGGCCCCAAGCTCGAGGACACAGATACGCAGTATTTT. Translated, it gives CASSLGPKLEDTDTQYF.

The CDR3 loop reads CASSLSGERQAYTDTQYF. CDR3 DNA sequence: TGTGCCAGCAGTTTATCGGGGGAAAGACAGGCTTACACAGATACGCAGTATTTT. V usage is TRBV27 and J usage is TRBJ2-3; possibly TRBD1 for D (6 bases). CDR1 is MNHEY, CDR2 SMNVEV, per germline (reference sequence). Trimming pared 0 bases from V and 2 bases from J, leaving 18 bases between. CDR3 size: 18 residues.

The chain recombines TRBV30 with TRBJ2-7, with a tentative D call TRBD1 (5 bases). CDR3 length equals 14 residues. V was cut by 3 bases and J by 3 bases, with 15 bases left in between. Germline-derived CDR1 and CDR2 are GTSNPN and SVGIG (reference sequence). DNA for the CDR3: TGTGCCTGGAGGACAGTGGGCATCCACTACGAGCAGTACTTC. Its protein is CAWRTVGIHYEQYF.